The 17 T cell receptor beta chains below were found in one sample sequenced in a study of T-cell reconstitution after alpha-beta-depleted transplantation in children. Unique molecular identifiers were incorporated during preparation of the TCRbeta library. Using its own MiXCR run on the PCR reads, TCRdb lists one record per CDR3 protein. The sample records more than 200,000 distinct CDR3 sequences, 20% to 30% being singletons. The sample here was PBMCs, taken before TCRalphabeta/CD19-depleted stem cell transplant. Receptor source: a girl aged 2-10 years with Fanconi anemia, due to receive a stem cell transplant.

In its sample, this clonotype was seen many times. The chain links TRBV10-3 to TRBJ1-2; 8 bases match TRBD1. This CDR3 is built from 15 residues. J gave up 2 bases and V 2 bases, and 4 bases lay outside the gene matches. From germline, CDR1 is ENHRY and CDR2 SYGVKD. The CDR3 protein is CAISERQGANYGYTF. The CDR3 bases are TGTGCCATCAGTGAGCGGCAGGGGGCAAACTATGGCTACACCTTC.

In DNA, the CDR3 is TGCAGTGCTAGCGGGAGGGCAACCAATGAGCAGTTCTTC. This sequence encodes CSASGRATNEQFF. This chain joins TRBV20-1 and TRBJ2-1; 8 positions match TRBD2. CDR3 length equals 13 residues. Germline V gene sequence: CDR1 DFQATT, CDR2 SNEGSKA (reference sequence). V was pared by 3 bases and J by 6 bases, with 4 bases of the junction left unmatched.

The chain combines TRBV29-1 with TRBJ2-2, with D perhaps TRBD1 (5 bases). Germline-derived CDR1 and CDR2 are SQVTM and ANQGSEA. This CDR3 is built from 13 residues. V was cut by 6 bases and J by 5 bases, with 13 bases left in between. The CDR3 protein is CSVAGRKTGELFF. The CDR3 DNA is TGCAGCGTGGCAGGGCGAAAGACCGGGGAGCTGTTTTTT.

The CDR3: CSVDRPIPNYGYTF. The CDR3 DNA reads as TGCAGCGTAGATCGACCTATTCCTAACTATGGCTACACCTTC. The rearrangement joins TRBV29-1 to TRBJ1-2; D not resolved. The ends were cut back, 6 bases at V and 0 bases at J, with 14 bases in the middle. The germline V gene encodes CDR1 SQVTM and CDR2 ANQGSEA. This CDR3 is built from 14 residues.

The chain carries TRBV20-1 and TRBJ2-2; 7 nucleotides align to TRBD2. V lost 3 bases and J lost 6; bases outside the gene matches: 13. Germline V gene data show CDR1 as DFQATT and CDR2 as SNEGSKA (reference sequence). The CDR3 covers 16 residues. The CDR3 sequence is CSARPGGGSLPGELFF. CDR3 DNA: TGCAGTGCTAGGCCTGGGGGGGGATCGTTGCCCGGGGAGCTGTTTTTT.

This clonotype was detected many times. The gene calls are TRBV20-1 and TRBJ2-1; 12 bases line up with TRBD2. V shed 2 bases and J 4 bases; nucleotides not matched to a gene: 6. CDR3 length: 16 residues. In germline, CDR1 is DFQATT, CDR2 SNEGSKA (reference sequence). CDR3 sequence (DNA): TGCAGTGCTAGACCCGCGGGACTAGCGGGTTACAATGAGCAGTTCTTC. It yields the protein CSARPAGLAGYNEQFF.

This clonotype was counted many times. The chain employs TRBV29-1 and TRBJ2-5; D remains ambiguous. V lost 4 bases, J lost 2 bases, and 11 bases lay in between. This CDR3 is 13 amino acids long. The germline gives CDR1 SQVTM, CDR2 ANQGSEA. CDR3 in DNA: TGCAGCGTTGTTCAGGACGTTCAAGAGACCCAGTACTTC. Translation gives CSVVQDVQETQYF.

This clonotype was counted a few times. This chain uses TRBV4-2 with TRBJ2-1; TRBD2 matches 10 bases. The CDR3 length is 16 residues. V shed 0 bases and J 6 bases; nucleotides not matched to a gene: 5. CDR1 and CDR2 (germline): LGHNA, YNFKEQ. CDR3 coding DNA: TGTGCCAGCAGCCAAGACTCGAGCGGGAGGGCCAATGAGCAGTTCTTC. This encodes CASSQDSSGRANEQFF.

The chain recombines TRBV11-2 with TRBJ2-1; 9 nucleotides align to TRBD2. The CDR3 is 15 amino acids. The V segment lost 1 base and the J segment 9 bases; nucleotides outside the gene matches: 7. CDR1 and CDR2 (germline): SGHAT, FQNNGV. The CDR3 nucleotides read TGTGCCAGCAGCTTAGGTTCTAGCGGGGTCGTTGAGCAGTTCTTC. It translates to CASSLGSSGVVEQFF.

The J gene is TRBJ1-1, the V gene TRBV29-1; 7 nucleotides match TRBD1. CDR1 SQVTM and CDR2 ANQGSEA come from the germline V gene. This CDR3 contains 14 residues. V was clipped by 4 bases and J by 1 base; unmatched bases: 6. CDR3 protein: CSVVTQGTNTEAFF. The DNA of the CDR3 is TGCAGCGTTGTAACACAGGGGACGAACACTGAAGCTTTCTTT. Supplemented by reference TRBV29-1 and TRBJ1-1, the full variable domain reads SAVISQKPSRDICQRGTSLTIQCQVDSQVTMMFWYRQQPGQSLTLIATANQGSEATYESGFVIDKFPISRPNLTFSTLTVSNMSPEDSSIYLCSVVTQGTNTEAFFGQGTRLTVV.

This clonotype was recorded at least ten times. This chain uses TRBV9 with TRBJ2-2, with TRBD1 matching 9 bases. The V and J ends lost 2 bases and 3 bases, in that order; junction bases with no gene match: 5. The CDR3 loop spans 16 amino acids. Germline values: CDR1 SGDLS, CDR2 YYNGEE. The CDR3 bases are TGTGCCAGCAGCGTTGGGGACAGGGACTACACCGGGGAGCTGTTTTTT. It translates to CASSVGDRDYTGELFF.

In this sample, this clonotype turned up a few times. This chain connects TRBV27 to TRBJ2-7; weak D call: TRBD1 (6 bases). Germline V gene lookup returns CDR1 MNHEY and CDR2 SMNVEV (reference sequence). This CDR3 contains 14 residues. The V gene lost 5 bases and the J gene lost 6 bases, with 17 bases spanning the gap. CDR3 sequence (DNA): TGTGCCAGCAGTCTACAGGGATCGCTTGGCGAGCAGTACTTC. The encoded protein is CASSLQGSLGEQYF.

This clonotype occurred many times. The CDR3 loop is CASSPPWVGYTEAFF. In nucleotides, the CDR3 is TGTGCCAGCAGTCCCCCGTGGGTAGGCTACACTGAAGCTTTCTTT. This sequence joins TRBV12-3 or TRBV12-4 and TRBJ1-1; no clear D. This CDR3 spans 15 amino acids. Deletions cut 5 bases from V and 3 bases from J, with 16 bases between.

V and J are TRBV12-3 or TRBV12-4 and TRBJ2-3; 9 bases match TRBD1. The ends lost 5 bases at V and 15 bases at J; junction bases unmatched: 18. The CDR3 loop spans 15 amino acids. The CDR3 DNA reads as TGTGCCAGCAGTACATTCCCGGGACAGGGAAACTCGGATTATTTT. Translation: CASSTFPGQGNSDYF.

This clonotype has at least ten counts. The CDR3 bases are TGTGCCAGCAGCTCGGGACAGATTAGAAGTTCACCCCTCCACTTT. It translates to CASSSGQIRSSPLHF. The chain is built from TRBV3-1 and TRBJ1-6, with 7 bases fitting TRBD1. This CDR3 contains 15 residues. Germline CDR1 is LGHDT and CDR2 is YNNKEL (reference sequence). J gave up 9 bases and V 5 bases, and 10 bases lay outside the gene matches.

The CDR3 sequence: CASSLDISGNTIYF. The CDR3 region has the DNA TGTGCCAGCAGCTTAGACATCTCTGGAAACACCATATATTTT. This sequence joins TRBV7-9 and TRBJ1-3; D gene ambiguous. Germline V gives CDR1 SEHNR, CDR2 FQNEAQ (reference sequence). This CDR3 region has 14 residues. V was cut by 1 base and J by 0 bases, with 4 bases left in between.

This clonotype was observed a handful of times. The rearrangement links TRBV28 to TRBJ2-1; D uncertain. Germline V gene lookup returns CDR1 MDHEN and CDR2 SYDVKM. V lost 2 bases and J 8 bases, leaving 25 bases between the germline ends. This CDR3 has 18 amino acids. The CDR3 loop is CASSLGPSWSRSLYEQFF. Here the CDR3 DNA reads TGTGCCAGCAGTTTAGGGCCCTCGTGGAGCCGTTCCCTCTATGAGCAGTTCTTC.